This entry lists 27 T cell receptor beta chains sequenced from one sample in a study of blood T cell repertoires in COVID-19. Profiling relied on immunoSEQ multiplex PCR, and the TCRdb table lists in-frame clones only, not all of them. The data show around 190,000 clones, approximately 81% seen once. Source material: peripheral blood. These receptor sequences come from a woman of 80 years or more with acute or convalescent COVID-19.

The chain has TRBV7-9 and TRBJ1-2, with TRBD1 matching over 9 bases. The V and J ends lost 5 bases and 7 bases, in that order; junction bases with no gene match: 2. CDR1 is SEHNR, CDR2 FQNEAQ, per germline (reference sequence). The CDR3 spans 12 residues. The CDR3 DNA is TGTGCCAGCAGCCGGACAGGGGTTGGCTACACCTTC. Residues: CASSRTGVGYTF.

This chain uses TRBV19 with TRBJ2-7, with D perhaps TRBD1 (6 bases). The V gene's germline CDR1 is LNHDA and CDR2 SQIVND (reference sequence). This CDR3 has 14 residues. V lost 6 bases and J lost 4, with 16 bases in between. The CDR3 sequence: CASRPRGTSYEQYF. The CDR3, as DNA: TGTGCCAGTAGGCCCAGGGGCACCTCTTACGAGCAGTACTTC.

This clone was seen only a few times. The V gene is TRBV18, the J gene TRBJ1-1; 8 nucleotides match TRBD1. Per germline, CDR1 KGHSH and CDR2 LQKENI. Trimming cost V 4 bases and J 6 bases; bases outside gene matches: 10. The CDR3 extends over 15 amino acids. CDR3 sequence (DNA): TGTGCCAGCTCACAGAGGACAGGGATGGGCTCTGAAGCTTTCTTT. It codes for CASSQRTGMGSEAFF.

The chain is built from TRBV5-1 and TRBJ1-2, with a weak D call TRBD1 (6 bases). Per germline, CDR1 SGHRS and CDR2 YFSETQ. This CDR3 spans 13 amino acids. V was trimmed by 4 bases and J by 4 bases, leaving 11 bases between them. CDR3 coding DNA: TGCGCCAGCAGCCTGGGACAAAGCTATGGCTACACCTTC. It encodes CASSLGQSYGYTF.

There are a few counts of this clone. This chain links TRBV7-2 with TRBJ1-3; 7 bases align to TRBD1. Trimming removed 6 bases from V and 0 bases from J; junction bases left unmatched: 5. CDR1 and CDR2 from the germline V gene are SGHTA and FQGNSA. This CDR3 is built from 15 residues. In nucleotides, the CDR3 is TGTGCCAGCAGTTTCGACAGGGTCTCTGGAAACACCATATATTTT. It is translated as CASSFDRVSGNTIYF.

This clone was seen a single time. DNA for the CDR3: TGTGCCAGCACGGAGAGCTCTGGAAACACCATATATTTT. Translated, it gives CASTESSGNTIYF. The rearrangement uses TRBV6-5 and TRBJ1-3, with D unresolved. Germline values: CDR1 MNHEY, CDR2 SVGAGI. This CDR3 comprises 13 residues. V lost 7 bases, J lost 0 bases, and 7 bases lay in between.

V is TRBV19 and J is TRBJ2-1, with D unclear. Trimming took 3 bases from V and 3 from J, leaving 12 bases between them. CDR1 and CDR2 from the germline V gene are LNHDA and SQIVND (reference sequence). This CDR3 is built from 15 residues. The CDR3 DNA reads TGTGCCAGTAGTATCCGACTTTTCCTCTACAATGAGCAGTTCTTC. Translated, it gives CASSIRLFLYNEQFF.

The J gene is TRBJ2-5, the V gene TRBV4-2; D not resolved. CDR1 is LGHNA and CDR2 is YNFKEQ in the germline V gene. This CDR3 region has 15 residues. The V gene lost 1 base and the J gene lost 2 bases, with 11 bases spanning the gap. The CDR3 nucleotides read TGTGCCAGCAGCCAAGGCCTTACAGAGCAAGAGACCCAGTACTTC. Its translation is CASSQGLTEQETQYF.

The chain has TRBV2 and TRBJ2-7; no definite D call. Trimming took 4 bases from V and 1 from J, leaving 8 bases between them. Germline V gene data show CDR1 as SNHLY and CDR2 as FYNNEI. This CDR3 has 13 residues. For the CDR3, the DNA is TGTGCCAGCAGTGGAGAAATTTCCTACGAGCAGTACTTC. It encodes CASSGEISYEQYF.

J is TRBJ1-2 and V is TRBV6-5, with TRBD1 matching over 9 bases. The germline V gene encodes CDR1 MNHEY and CDR2 SVGAGI. This CDR3 comprises 14 residues. V trimming: 6 bases; J trimming: 7 bases; junction bases outside the gene matches: 9. The CDR3: CASSPTGQGGGYTF. CDR3 coding DNA: TGTGCCAGCAGCCCGACGGGACAGGGCGGTGGCTACACCTTC.

This clone was recorded only once. This chain connects TRBV4-3 to TRBJ2-3; 9 bases map to TRBD2. The CDR3 runs to 18 residues. J was trimmed by 0 bases and V by 1 base; bases with no gene match: 8. The germline CDR1 and CDR2 sequences are LGHNA and YSLEER. CDR3 DNA sequence: TGCGCCAGCAGCCAAGTTGGGAGCGGGAGGACTAGCACAGATACGCAGTATTTT. It specifies CASSQVGSGRTSTDTQYF.

This clone has just one count. CDR3 amino acids: CASSIDRVAGELFF. In DNA form, the CDR3 reads TGTGCCAGTAGTATAGACAGGGTGGCCGGGGAGCTGTTTTTT. The chain links TRBV19 to TRBJ2-2; TRBD1 is a possible D gene (5 bases). Germline V lookup: CDR1 LNHDA, CDR2 SQIVND (reference sequence). Trimming removed 0 bases at V and 6 bases at J, with 8 bases between. The CDR3 runs to 14 residues. Together with reference TRBV19 and TRBJ2-2, the CDR3 gives the full variable domain: DGGITQSPKYLFRKEGQNVTLSCEQNLNHDAMYWYRQDPGQGLRLIYYSQIVNDFQKGDIAEGYSVSREKKESFPLTVTSAQKNPTAFYLCASSIDRVAGELFFGEGSRLTVL.

This clone has only one observation. V is TRBV10-3 and J is TRBJ1-1; perhaps TRBD1 as D (5 bases). This CDR3 comprises 13 residues. Per the germline V gene, CDR1 is ENHRY and CDR2 is SYGVKD. The V gene lost 10 bases and the J gene lost 1 base, with 13 bases spanning the gap. The CDR3 sequence is CATRVGGNTEAFF. In DNA form, the CDR3 reads TGTGCCACCAGGGTCGGGGGGAACACTGAAGCTTTCTTT.

This chain joins TRBV6-5 and TRBJ1-2; perhaps TRBD1 as D (6 bases). Trimming shortened V by 6 bases and J by 2 bases, and 13 bases separated the two germline ends. Germline CDR1 and CDR2: MNHEY and SVGAGI. The length of the CDR3 is 14 residues. The CDR3, as DNA: TGTGCCAGCAGCGGGACATTGGACAACTATGGCTACACCTTC. Translated: CASSGTLDNYGYTF.

The V gene is TRBV3-1 (or the pseudogene TRBV3-2), the J gene TRBJ2-3; 8 nucleotides line up with TRBD2. This CDR3 has 16 amino acids. Unmatched junction bases numbered 8, after V lost 4 bases and J lost 2 bases. In germline, CDR1 is LGHDT, CDR2 YNNKEL (reference sequence). Written as DNA, the CDR3 is TGTGCCAGCAGCCTCACTAGCGGCCTTGTCACAGATACGCAGTATTTT. Encoded protein: CASSLTSGLVTDTQYF.

The chain recombines TRBV30 with TRBJ2-1; 7 bases are shared with TRBD2. The CDR3 consists of 17 residues. Germline V gene data show CDR1 as GTSNPN and CDR2 as SVGIG (reference sequence). V lost 3 bases to trimming and J lost 3 bases; unmatched junction nucleotides: 14. The CDR3 DNA reads TGTGCCTGGAGGGGGTGGGTGGTAGCGGGCGGCTACAATGAGCAGTTCTTC. Its protein is CAWRGWVVAGGYNEQFF.

Notes on this clone: This specimen includes other DNA sequences encoding the same CDR3. This sequence joins TRBV5-8 and TRBJ2-7, with no clear D. The CDR3 sequence is 15 residues long. The germline CDR1 and CDR2 sequences are SGHTS and YDEGEE. The ends were cut back, 4 bases at V and 4 bases at J, with 18 bases in the middle. The CDR3 region has the DNA TGTGCCAGCAGCCGAGACCCAGGCCCTGGGTACGAGCAGTACTTC. Translation: CASSRDPGPGYEQYF.

The genes are TRBV7-9 and TRBJ2-1; 7 positions match TRBD1. This CDR3 spans 14 amino acids. J gave up 3 bases and V 7 bases, and 6 bases lay outside the gene matches. The germline CDR1 and CDR2 sequences are SEHNR and FQNEAQ (reference sequence). CDR3 sequence reads: CASNYRGYYNEQFF. CDR3 DNA: TGTGCCAGCAACTACAGGGGATACTACAATGAGCAGTTCTTC.

The chain links TRBV6-6 to TRBJ2-7; 8 positions match TRBD2. Germline loops: CDR1 MNHNY, CDR2 SVGAGI (reference sequence). The CDR3 totals 15 residues. With 0 bases clipped from V and 3 bases from J, the junction kept 4 bases outside the gene matches. CDR3 sequence reads: CASSYSGLAGYEQYF. The CDR3 nucleotides read TGTGCCAGCAGTTACTCGGGGCTAGCGGGCTACGAGCAGTACTTC.

The chain recombines TRBV24-1 with TRBJ2-1; D uncertain. The CDR3 spans 13 residues. Germline V gene lookup returns CDR1 KGHDR and CDR2 SFDVKD. Trimming stripped 12 bases from V and 0 bases from J, with 11 bases between. The DNA for the CDR3 is TGTGCCGTAGGTAGGAGCTCCTACAATGAGCAGTTCTTC. Residues: CAVGRSSYNEQFF.

The chain recombines TRBV7-6 with TRBJ1-4; weak D call: TRBD1 (5 bases). Germline CDR1 SGHVS, CDR2 FNYEAQ. This CDR3 is 14 amino acids long. Trimming cost V 5 bases and J 7 bases, with 14 bases left between them. The CDR3 DNA reads as TGTGCCAGCAGCCAGGACCCTCAGGGTGAAAAACTGTTTTTT. Encoded protein: CASSQDPQGEKLFF.

Points on this clone: The identical CDR3 is also encoded by other nucleotide sequences in the sample. The genes are TRBV24-1 and TRBJ2-3; D is ambiguous. Per germline, CDR1 KGHDR and CDR2 SFDVKD. The V gene lost 1 base and the J gene lost 6 bases, with 4 bases spanning the gap. The CDR3 extends over 12 amino acids. CDR3: CATSDFRDTQYF. In nucleotides, the CDR3 is TGTGCCACCAGTGATTTCCGGGATACGCAGTATTTT.

The chain carries TRBV28 and TRBJ1-2, with D possibly matching TRBD1 (5 bases). Germline V gene sequence: CDR1 MDHEN, CDR2 SYDVKM. The CDR3 length is 15 residues. Trimming removed 6 bases at V and 4 bases at J, with 18 bases between. The CDR3 region is CASRRGSGGGYGYTF. In DNA, the CDR3 is TGTGCCAGCAGACGCGGTTCGGGGGGTGGCTATGGCTACACCTTC.

V usage is TRBV5-4 and J usage is TRBJ1-2, with 7 bases identical to TRBD1. Germline V gives CDR1 SGHNT, CDR2 YYREEE (reference sequence). The CDR3 is made up of 16 amino acids. V lost 4 bases and J lost 4; bases outside the gene matches: 13. CDR3 amino acids: CASSPGQLIDSYGYTF. CDR3 nucleotides: TGTGCCAGCAGCCCGGGACAGTTAATCGACTCCTATGGCTACACCTTC.

This chain uses TRBV20-1 with TRBJ2-5; 11 nucleotides align to TRBD2. CDR1 DFQATT and CDR2 SNEGSKA come from the germline V gene (reference sequence). J was trimmed by 3 bases and V by 3 bases; bases with no gene match: 12. The CDR3 is 17 amino acids. CDR3 region: CSASYVWGLAVKETQYF. CDR3 in DNA: TGCAGTGCTAGTTATGTTTGGGGACTAGCGGTCAAAGAGACCCAGTACTTC.

As to this clone: This same CDR3 is encoded by further DNA sequences in the sample. This chain joins TRBV5-6 and TRBJ2-4; 7 nucleotides match TRBD2. The germline gives CDR1 SGHDT, CDR2 YYEEEE. The junction had 2 bases not matched to a gene; V was cut back by 4 bases and J by 1 base. The CDR3 has 14 residues. The CDR3 region is CASSLRGAKNIQYF. The CDR3 coding sequence is TGTGCCAGCAGCCTGCGGGGGGCCAAAAACATTCAGTACTTC.

This rearrangement joins TRBV28 to TRBJ2-7, with 8 bases matching TRBD1. This CDR3 has 17 residues. Germline loops: CDR1 MDHEN, CDR2 SYDVKM. With V trimmed by 6 bases and J by 4 bases, 17 bases remained unmatched. CDR3 protein: CASREPLPDRGVYEQYF. The CDR3 DNA reads as TGTGCCAGCAGAGAACCGCTCCCCGACAGGGGTGTGTACGAGCAGTACTTC.